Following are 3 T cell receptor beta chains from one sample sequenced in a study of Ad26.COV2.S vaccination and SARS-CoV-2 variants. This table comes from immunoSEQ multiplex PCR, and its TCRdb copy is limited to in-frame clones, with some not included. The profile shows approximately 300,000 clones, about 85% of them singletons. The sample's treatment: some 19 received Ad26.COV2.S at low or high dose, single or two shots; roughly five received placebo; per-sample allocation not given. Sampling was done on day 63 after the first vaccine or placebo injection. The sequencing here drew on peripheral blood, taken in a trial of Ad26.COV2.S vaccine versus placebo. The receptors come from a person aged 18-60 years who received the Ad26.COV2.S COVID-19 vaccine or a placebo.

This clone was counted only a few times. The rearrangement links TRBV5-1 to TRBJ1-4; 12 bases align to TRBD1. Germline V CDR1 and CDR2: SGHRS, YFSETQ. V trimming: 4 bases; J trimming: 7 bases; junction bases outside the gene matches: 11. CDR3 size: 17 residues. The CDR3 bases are TGCGCCAGCAGCGCCGGGACAGGGGGCCGAAGGGGTGAAAAACTGTTTTTT. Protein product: CASSAGTGGRRGEKLFF.

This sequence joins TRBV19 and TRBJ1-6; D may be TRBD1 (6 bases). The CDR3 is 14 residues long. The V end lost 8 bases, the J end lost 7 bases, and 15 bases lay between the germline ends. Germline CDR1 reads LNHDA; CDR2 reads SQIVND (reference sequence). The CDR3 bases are TGTGCCAGTTATGACAGGTTGGGCAATTCACCCCTCCACTTT. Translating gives CASYDRLGNSPLHF.

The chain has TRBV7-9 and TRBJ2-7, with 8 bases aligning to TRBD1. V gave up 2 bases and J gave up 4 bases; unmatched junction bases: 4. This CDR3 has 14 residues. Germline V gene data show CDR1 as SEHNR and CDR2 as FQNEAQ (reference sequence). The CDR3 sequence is CASSLQGASYEQYF. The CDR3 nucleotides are TGTGCCAGCAGCTTACAGGGGGCTTCTTACGAGCAGTACTTC.